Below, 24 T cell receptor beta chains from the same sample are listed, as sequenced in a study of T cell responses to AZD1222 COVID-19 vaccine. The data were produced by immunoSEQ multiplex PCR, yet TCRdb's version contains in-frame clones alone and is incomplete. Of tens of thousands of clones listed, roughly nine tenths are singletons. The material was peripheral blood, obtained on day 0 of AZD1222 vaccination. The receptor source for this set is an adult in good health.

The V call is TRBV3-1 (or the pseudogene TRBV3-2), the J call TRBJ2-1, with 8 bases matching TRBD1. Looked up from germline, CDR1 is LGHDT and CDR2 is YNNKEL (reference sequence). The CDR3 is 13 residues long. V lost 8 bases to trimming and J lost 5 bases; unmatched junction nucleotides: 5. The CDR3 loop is CASGQGNDNEQFF. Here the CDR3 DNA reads TGTGCCAGCGGACAGGGTAACGACAATGAGCAGTTCTTC.

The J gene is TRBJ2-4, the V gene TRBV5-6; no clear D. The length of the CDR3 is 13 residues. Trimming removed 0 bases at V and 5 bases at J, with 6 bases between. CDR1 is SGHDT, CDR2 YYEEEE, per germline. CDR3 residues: CASSLVAENIQYF. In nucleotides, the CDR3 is TGTGCCAGCAGCTTGGTCGCGGAAAACATTCAGTACTTC.

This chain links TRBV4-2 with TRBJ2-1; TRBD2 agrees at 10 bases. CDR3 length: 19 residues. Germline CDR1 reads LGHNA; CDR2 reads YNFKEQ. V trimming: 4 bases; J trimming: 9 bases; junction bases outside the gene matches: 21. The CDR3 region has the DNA TGTGCCAGCAGCCTCTTCCCCACGGGGACCAGGTCTAGCGGGGGTGAGCAGTTCTTC. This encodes CASSLFPTGTRSSGGEQFF.

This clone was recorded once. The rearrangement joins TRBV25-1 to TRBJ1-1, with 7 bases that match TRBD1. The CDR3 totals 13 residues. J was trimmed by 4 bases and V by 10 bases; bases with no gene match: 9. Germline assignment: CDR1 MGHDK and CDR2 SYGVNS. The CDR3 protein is CATIGTARTEAFF. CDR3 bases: TGTGCCACCATAGGGACAGCCCGCACTGAAGCTTTCTTT.

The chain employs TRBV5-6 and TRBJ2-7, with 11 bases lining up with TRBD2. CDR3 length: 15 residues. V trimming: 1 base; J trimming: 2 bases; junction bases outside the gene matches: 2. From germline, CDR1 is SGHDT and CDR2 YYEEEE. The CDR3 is CASSLLLAGAYEQYF. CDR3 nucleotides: TGTGCCAGCAGCTTGTTACTAGCGGGAGCCTACGAGCAGTACTTC.

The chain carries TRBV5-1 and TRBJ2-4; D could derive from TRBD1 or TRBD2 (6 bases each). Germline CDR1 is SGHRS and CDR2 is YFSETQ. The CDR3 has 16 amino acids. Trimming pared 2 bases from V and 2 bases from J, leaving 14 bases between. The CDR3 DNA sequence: TGCGCCAGCAGCTTCGGGGGCGGCGGGACCAAAAACATTCAGTACTTC. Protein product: CASSFGGGGTKNIQYF.

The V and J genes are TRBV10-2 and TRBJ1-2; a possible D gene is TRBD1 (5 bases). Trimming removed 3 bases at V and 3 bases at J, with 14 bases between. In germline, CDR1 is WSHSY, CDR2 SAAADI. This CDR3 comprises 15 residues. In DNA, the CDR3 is TGCGCCAGCAGTGACGTGGAGGGGTCTCACTATGGCTACACCTTC. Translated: CASSDVEGSHYGYTF.

This CDR3 reads CASSWDRGMQYF. DNA of the CDR3: TGTGCCAGCAGCTGGGACCGGGGAATGCAGTACTTC. This chain links TRBV14 with TRBJ2-7; tentatively, D is TRBD1 or TRBD2 (5 bases each). The CDR3 has 12 residues. Germline CDR1 and CDR2: SGHDN and FVKESK. V lost 5 bases to trimming and J lost 9 bases, with 14 bases between them.

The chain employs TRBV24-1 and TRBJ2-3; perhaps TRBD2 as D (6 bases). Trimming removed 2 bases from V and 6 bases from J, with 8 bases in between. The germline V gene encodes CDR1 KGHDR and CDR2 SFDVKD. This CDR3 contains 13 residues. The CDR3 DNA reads TGTGCCACCAGTGATTGGAGCGGGGATACGCAGTATTTT. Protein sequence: CATSDWSGDTQYF.

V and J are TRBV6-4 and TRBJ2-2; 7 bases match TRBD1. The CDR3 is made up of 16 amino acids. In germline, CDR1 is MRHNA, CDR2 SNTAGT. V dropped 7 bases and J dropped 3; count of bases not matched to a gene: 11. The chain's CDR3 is CASTWRPGGYTGELFF. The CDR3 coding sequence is TGTGCCAGCACCTGGAGGCCAGGGGGATACACCGGGGAGCTGTTTTTT.

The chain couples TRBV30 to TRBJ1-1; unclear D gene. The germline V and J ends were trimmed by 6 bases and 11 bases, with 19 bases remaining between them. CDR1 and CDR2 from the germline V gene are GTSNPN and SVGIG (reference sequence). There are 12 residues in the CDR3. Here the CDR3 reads CACTQSWAFAFF. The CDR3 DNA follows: TGTGCCTGTACTCAGTCCTGGGCCTTCGCTTTCTTT.

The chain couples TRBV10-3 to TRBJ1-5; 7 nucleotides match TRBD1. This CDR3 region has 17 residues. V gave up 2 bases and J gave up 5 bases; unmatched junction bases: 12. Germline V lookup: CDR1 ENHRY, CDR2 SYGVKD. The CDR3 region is CAISEPRAGGEDQPQHF. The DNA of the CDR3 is TGTGCCATCAGTGAGCCGAGGGCAGGGGGGGAAGATCAGCCCCAGCATTTT.

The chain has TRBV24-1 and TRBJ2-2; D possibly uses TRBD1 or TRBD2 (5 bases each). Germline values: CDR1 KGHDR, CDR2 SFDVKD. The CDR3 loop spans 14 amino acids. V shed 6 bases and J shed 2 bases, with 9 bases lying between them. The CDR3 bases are TGTGCCACCAGTCGCCGGGACAACACCGGGGAGCTGTTTTTT. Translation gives CATSRRDNTGELFF.

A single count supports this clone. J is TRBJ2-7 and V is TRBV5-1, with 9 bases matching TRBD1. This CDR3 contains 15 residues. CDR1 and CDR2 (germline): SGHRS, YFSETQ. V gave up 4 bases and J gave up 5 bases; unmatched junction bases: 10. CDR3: CASSLTRDRVHEQYF. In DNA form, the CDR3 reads TGCGCCAGCAGCCTGACCCGGGACAGGGTCCACGAGCAGTACTTC.

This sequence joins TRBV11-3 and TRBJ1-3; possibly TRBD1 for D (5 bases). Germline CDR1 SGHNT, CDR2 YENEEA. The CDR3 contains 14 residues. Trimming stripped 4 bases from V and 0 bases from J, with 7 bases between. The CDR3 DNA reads TGTGCCAGCAGCTCCAGGGTCTCTGGAAACACCATATATTTT. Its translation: CASSSRVSGNTIYF.

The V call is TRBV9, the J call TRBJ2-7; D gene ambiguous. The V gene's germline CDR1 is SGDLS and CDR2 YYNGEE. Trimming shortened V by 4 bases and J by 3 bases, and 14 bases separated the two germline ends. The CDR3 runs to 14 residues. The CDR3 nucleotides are TGTGCCAGCAGCCGCGGAGTCGCAGACTACGAGCAGTACTTC. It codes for CASSRGVADYEQYF.

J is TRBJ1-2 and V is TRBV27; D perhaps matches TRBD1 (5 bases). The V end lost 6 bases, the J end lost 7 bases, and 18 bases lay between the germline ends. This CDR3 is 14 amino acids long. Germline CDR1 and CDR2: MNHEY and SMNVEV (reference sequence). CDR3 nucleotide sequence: TGTGCCAGCAGGGACATGGACGGGGCGGGTGGCTACACCTTC. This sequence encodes CASRDMDGAGGYTF.

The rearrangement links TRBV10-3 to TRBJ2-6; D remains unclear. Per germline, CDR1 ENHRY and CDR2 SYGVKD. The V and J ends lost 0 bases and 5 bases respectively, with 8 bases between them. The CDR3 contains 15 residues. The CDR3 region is CAISESAARANVLTF. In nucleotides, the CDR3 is TGTGCCATCAGTGAGTCGGCGGCGAGGGCCAACGTCCTGACTTTC.

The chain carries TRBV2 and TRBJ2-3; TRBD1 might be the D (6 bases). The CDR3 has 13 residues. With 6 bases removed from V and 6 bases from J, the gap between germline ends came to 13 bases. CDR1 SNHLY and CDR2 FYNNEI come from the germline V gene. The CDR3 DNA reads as TGTGCCAGCAGACTTTTGGGGGCGGATACGCAGTATTTT. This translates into CASRLLGADTQYF.

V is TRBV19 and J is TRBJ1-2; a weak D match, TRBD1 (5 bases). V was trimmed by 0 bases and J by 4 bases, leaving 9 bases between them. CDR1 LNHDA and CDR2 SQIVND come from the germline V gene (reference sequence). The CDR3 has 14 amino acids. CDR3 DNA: TGTGCCAGTAGTATAGAGCGGGGGTTCTATGGCTACACCTTC. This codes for CASSIERGFYGYTF.

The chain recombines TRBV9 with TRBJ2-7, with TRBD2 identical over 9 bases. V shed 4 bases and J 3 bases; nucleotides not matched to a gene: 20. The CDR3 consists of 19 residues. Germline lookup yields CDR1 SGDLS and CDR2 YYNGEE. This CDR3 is CASSPRGLATNIPNYEQYF. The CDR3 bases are TGTGCCAGCAGCCCCCGAGGACTAGCGACCAACATACCGAACTACGAGCAGTACTTC.

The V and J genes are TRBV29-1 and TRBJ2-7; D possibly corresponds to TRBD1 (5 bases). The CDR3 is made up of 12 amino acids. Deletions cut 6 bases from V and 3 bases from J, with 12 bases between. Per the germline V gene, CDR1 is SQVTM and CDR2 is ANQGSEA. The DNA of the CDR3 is TGCAGCGTGACAGATAGCCGCTACGAGCAGTACTTC. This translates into CSVTDSRYEQYF.

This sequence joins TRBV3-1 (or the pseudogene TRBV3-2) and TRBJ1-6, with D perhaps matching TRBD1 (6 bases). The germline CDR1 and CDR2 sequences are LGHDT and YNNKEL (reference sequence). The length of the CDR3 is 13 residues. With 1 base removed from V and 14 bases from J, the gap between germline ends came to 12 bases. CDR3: CASSQGAQGALHF. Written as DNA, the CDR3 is TGTGCCAGCAGCCAAGGGGCACAGGGCGCCCTCCACTTT.

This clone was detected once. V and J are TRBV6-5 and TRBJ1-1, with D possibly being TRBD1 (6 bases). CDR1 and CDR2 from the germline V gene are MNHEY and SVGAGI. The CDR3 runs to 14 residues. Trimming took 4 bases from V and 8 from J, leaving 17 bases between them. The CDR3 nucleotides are TGTGCCAGCAGTTTAGCAGGCCTAGGGGGAGAAGCTTTCTTT. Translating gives CASSLAGLGGEAFF.